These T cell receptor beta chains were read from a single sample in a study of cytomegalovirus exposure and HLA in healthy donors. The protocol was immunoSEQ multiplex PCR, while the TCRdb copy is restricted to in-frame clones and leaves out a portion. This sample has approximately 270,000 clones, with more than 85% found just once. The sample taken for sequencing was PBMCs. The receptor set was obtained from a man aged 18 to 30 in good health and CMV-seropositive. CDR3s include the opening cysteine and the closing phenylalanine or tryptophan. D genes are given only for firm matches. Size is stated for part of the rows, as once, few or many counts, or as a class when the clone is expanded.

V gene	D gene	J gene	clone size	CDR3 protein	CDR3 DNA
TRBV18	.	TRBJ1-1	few	CASSQRVKQGTEAFF	TGTGCCAGCTCACAAAGGGTAAAACAGGGAACTGAAGCTTTCTTT
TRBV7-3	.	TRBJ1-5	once	CASSLDREQPQHF	TGTGCCAGCAGCTTAGACAGAGAGCAGCCCCAGCATTTT
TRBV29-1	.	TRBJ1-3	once	CSVDWLNTIYF	TGCAGCGTTGATTGGTTAAACACCATATATTTT
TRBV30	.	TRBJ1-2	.	CAWSVFSGRRNYGYTF	TGTGCCTGGAGTGTATTTAGCGGGAGAAGGAACTATGGCTACACCTTC
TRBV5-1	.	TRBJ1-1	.	CASSRSGRTIMNTEAFF	TGCGCCAGCAGCCGCAGCGGTAGGACCATCATGAACACTGAAGCTTTCTTT
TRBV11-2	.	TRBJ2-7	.	CASGQGGRRYYEQYF	TGTGCCAGCGGCCAGGGCGGGCGGAGGTACTACGAGCAGTACTTC
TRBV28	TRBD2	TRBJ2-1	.	CASSLGTSGNAEQFF	TGTGCCAGCAGCTTAGGGACTAGCGGGAATGCTGAGCAGTTCTTC
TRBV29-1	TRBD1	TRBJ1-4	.	CSAQGGLGEKLFF	TGCAGCGCCCAGGGGGGGCTGGGTGAAAAACTGTTTTTT
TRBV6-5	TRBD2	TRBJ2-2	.	CASSLLAGEAGELFF	TGTGCCAGCAGTCTACTAGCGGGAGAGGCCGGGGAGCTGTTTTTT
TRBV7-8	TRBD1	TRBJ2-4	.	CASSWIDPGTGGTKNIQYF	TGTGCCAGCAGCTGGATTGATCCCGGGACAGGGGGCACCAAAAACATTCAGTACTTC
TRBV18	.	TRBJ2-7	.	CASSQTMTGTYEQYF	TGTGCCAGCTCACAAACGATGACAGGTACCTACGAGCAGTACTTC
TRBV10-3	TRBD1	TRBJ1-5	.	CAIKDRDNQPQHF	TGTGCCATCAAGGACAGGGACAATCAGCCCCAGCATTTT
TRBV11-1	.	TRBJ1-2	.	CASSLAWEGYTF	TGTGCCAGCAGCTTAGCGTGGGAAGGCTACACCTTC
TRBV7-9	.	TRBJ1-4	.	CASSFGAANEKLFF	TGTGCCAGCAGCTTCGGTGCTGCTAATGAAAAACTGTTTTTT
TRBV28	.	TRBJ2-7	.	CASSLQNPYEQYF	TGTGCCAGCAGTTTGCAGAACCCCTACGAGCAGTACTTC
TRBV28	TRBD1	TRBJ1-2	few	CASSPPWTGESYGYTF	TGTGCCAGCAGTCCGCCCTGGACAGGGGAAAGCTATGGCTACACCTTC
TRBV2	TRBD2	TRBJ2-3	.	CASAGGVSTDTQYF	TGTGCCAGCGCGGGGGGGGTAAGCACAGATACGCAGTATTTT
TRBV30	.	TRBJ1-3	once	CAWKLQGGNTIYF	TGTGCCTGGAAACTTCAGGGGGGAAACACCATATATTTT
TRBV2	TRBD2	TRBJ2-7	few	CASSGLAGWNEQYF	TGTGCCAGCAGTGGACTAGCGGGATGGAACGAGCAGTACTTC
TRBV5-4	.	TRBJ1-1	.	CASSLSFQNTEAFF	TGTGCCAGCAGCTTGAGCTTCCAGAACACTGAAGCTTTCTTT
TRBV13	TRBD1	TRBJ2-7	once	CASSPPWPGTGAPYEQYF	TGTGCCAGCAGCCCCCCCTGGCCAGGGACAGGCGCACCCTACGAGCAGTACTTC
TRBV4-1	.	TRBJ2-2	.	CASSSRLDTGELFF	TGCGCCAGCAGCTCCCGACTGGACACCGGGGAGCTGTTTTTT
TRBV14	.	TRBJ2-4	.	CASSPGSGWAKNIQYF	TGTGCCAGCAGCCCAGGGAGCGGTTGGGCCAAAAACATTCAGTACTTC